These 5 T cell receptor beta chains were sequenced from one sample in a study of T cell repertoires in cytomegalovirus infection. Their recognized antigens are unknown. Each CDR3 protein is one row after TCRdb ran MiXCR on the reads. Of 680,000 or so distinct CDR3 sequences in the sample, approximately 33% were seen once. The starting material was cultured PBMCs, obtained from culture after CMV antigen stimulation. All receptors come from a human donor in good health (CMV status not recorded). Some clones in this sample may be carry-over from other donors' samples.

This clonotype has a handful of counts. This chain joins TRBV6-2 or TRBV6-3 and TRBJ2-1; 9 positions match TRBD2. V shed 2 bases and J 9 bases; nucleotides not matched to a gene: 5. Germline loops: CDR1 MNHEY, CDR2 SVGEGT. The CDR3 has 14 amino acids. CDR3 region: CASSYGGRVGEQFF. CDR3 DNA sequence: TGTGCCAGCAGTTACGGCGGGAGGGTCGGTGAGCAGTTCTTC.

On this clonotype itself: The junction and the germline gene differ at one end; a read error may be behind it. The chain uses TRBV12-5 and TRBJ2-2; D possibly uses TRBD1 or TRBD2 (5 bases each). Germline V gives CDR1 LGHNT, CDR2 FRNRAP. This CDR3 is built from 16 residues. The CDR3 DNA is TGCGCTAGTGGTTTCTGGGGCCCAACGAACACCGGGGAGCTGTGTTTT. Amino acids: CASGFWGPTNTGELCF. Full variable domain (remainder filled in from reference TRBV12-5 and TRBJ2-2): DARVTQTPRHKVTEMGQEVTMRCQPILGHNTVFWYRQTMMQGLELLAYFRNRAPLDDSGMPKDRFSAEMPDATLATLKIQPSEPRDSAVYFCASGFWGPTNTGELCFGEGSRLTVL.

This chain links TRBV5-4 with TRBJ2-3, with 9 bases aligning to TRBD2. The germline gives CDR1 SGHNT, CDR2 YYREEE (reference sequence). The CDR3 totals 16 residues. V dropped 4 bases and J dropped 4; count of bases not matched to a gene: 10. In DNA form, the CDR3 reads TGTGCCAGCAGCAGCGGGACTAGCAGGGGGTCAGATACGCAGTATTTT. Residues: CASSSGTSRGSDTQYF.

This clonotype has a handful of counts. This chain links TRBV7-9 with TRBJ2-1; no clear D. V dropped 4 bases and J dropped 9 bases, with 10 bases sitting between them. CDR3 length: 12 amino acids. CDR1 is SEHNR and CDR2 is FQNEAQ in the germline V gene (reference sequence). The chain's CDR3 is CASSSNPGEQFF. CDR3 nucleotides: TGTGCCAGCAGCTCAAATCCGGGTGAGCAGTTCTTC.

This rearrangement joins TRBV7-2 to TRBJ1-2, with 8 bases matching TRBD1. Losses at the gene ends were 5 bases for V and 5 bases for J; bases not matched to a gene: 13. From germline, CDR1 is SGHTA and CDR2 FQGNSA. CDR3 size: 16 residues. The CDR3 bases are TGTGCCAGCAGCCTAGGACAGGGAGGAGTAGGGTATGGCTACACCTTC. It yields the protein CASSLGQGGVGYGYTF. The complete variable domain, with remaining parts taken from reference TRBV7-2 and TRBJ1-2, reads GAGVSQSPSNKVTEKGKDVELRCDPISGHTALYWYRQSLGQGLEFLIYFQGNSAPDKSGLPSDRFSAERTGGSVSTLTIQRTQQEDSAVYLCASSLGQGGVGYGYTFGSGTRLTVV.